Presented here are 25 T cell receptor beta chains from one specimen sequenced in a study of regulatory T cells in long-lasting Graves disease. Building of the TCR beta libraries involved iRepertoire HTBI primers and Arm-PCR of CDR3 regions. TCRdb analysed the multiplex PCR reads with MiXCR anew, one entry per CDR3 protein. The table records approximately 400,000 distinct CDR3 sequences, less than 20% of them present only once. The sample's time point: newly diagnosed GD, antithyroid drugs for less than 3 months. Preparation of the TCR library used RNA extracted from PBMCs. The sample here was peripheral blood mononuclear cells (PBMCs), taken at new diagnosis, from a patient treated with antithyroid drugs. The receptor source for this set is a female donor with Graves disease.

This clonotype was recorded many times. This sequence joins TRBV27 and TRBJ2-1, with a weak D call TRBD1 (6 bases). This CDR3 spans 15 amino acids. Trimming took 7 bases from V and 0 from J, leaving 13 bases between them. The V gene's germline CDR1 is MNHEY and CDR2 SMNVEV (reference sequence). Here the CDR3 DNA reads TGTGCCAGCAATACACAGGGTACCTCCTACAATGAGCAGTTCTTC. Protein sequence: CASNTQGTSYNEQFF.

The V gene is TRBV4-1, the J gene TRBJ2-7; TRBD2 matches at 12 bases. Trimming removed 2 bases from V and 5 bases from J; junction bases left unmatched: 7. Germline lookup yields CDR1 MGHRA and CDR2 YSYEKL. This CDR3 is 16 amino acids long. CDR3 loop: CASSQFLLAGGHEQYF. The CDR3 DNA is TGCGCCAGCAGCCAATTTTTACTAGCGGGAGGCCACGAGCAGTACTTC.

This clonotype was seen many times. V and J are TRBV11-2 and TRBJ1-1; 7 positions agree with TRBD1. J was trimmed by 0 bases and V by 3 bases; bases with no gene match: 4. The CDR3 totals 15 residues. CDR1 is SGHAT and CDR2 is FQNNGV in the germline V gene. As DNA, the CDR3 is TGTGCCAGCAGCTTGACAGGGTCCCTGAACACTGAAGCTTTCTTT. Residues: CASSLTGSLNTEAFF.

This clonotype was picked up many times. The V call is TRBV11-3, the J call TRBJ1-6; the D is unclear. V lost 0 bases and J 8 bases, leaving 5 bases between the germline ends. Germline CDR1 SGHNT, CDR2 YENEEA. This CDR3 region has 13 residues. DNA of the CDR3: TGTGCCAGCAGCTTAGATGAAGATTCACCCCTCCACTTT. It encodes CASSLDEDSPLHF. Full variable domain (outside the CDR3, taken from reference TRBV11-3 and TRBJ1-6): EAGVVQSPRYKIIEKKQPVAFWCNPISGHNTLYWYLQNLGQGPELLIRYENEEAVDDSQLPKDRFSAERLKGVDSTLKIQPAELGDSAVYLCASSLDEDSPLHFGNGTRLTVT.

This clonotype was observed at least ten times. The chain links TRBV12-5 to TRBJ2-2; the match to TRBD2 covers 10 bases. Losses at the gene ends were 0 bases for V and 4 bases for J; bases not matched to a gene: 8. Germline lookup yields CDR1 LGHNT and CDR2 FRNRAP. CDR3 size: 18 residues. The CDR3 reads CASGLVQRGGLATGELFF. The CDR3 nucleotides read TGTGCTAGTGGTTTGGTACAGCGGGGGGGCCTGGCCACCGGGGAGCTGTTTTTT.

The J gene is TRBJ1-6, the V gene TRBV27, with D tentatively TRBD1 (5 bases). CDR1 is MNHEY, CDR2 SMNVEV, per germline (reference sequence). The germline V and J ends were trimmed by 6 bases and 0 bases, with 15 bases remaining between them. The CDR3 consists of 17 residues. CDR3 DNA: TGTGCCAGCAGACGGGAGGGACTGAGCTCCTATAATTCACCCCTCCACTTT. It specifies CASRREGLSSYNSPLHF.

This clonotype has a count of ten or more. The J gene is TRBJ2-1, the V gene TRBV3-1, with TRBD1 matching 8 bases. V dropped 4 bases and J dropped 8; count of bases not matched to a gene: 7. The germline V gene encodes CDR1 LGHDT and CDR2 YNNKEL (reference sequence). The CDR3 has 14 amino acids. CDR3 DNA sequence: TGTGCCAGCAGCCGACAGGGGCTATTAGATGAGCAGTTCTTC. Amino acid sequence: CASSRQGLLDEQFF.

This sequence joins TRBV4-1 and TRBJ1-5; TRBD1 matches at 11 bases. The CDR3 is 16 amino acids. CDR1 is MGHRA, CDR2 YSYEKL, per germline. Unmatched junction bases numbered 7, after V lost 0 bases and J lost 9 bases. The CDR3 sequence is CASSQEDRGPSRPQHF. CDR3 nucleotide sequence: TGCGCCAGCAGCCAAGAGGACAGGGGGCCCTCCCGGCCCCAGCATTTT.

This chain links TRBV19 with TRBJ1-2; 7 positions match TRBD1. Losses at the gene ends were 7 bases for V and 4 bases for J; bases not matched to a gene: 9. Germline CDR1 is LNHDA and CDR2 is SQIVND (reference sequence). The CDR3 sequence is 14 residues long. This CDR3 is CASTANRDSYGYTF. The DNA for the CDR3 is TGTGCCAGTACCGCCAACCGGGACAGCTATGGCTACACCTTC. Full variable domain (remainder filled in from reference TRBV19 and TRBJ1-2): DGGITQSPKYLFRKEGQNVTLSCEQNLNHDAMYWYRQDPGQGLRLIYYSQIVNDFQKGDIAEGYSVSREKKESFPLTVTSAQKNPTAFYLCASTANRDSYGYTFGSGTRLTVV.

This clonotype came up many times. The rearrangement uses TRBV27 and TRBJ1-5; maybe TRBD1 (6 bases). V lost 8 bases and J lost 11, with 25 bases in between. The CDR3 is 15 amino acids. Germline CDR1 MNHEY, CDR2 SMNVEV (reference sequence). The CDR3 sequence is CASSWGGQLIEAQHF. The DNA of the CDR3 is TGTGCCAGCTCATGGGGGGGGCAGTTGATAGAAGCCCAGCATTTT.

In this sample, this clonotype turned up many times. The chain employs TRBV14 and TRBJ1-5; D remains ambiguous. The CDR3 sequence is 13 residues long. V gave up 0 bases and J gave up 3 bases, with 3 bases separating them. Germline V gives CDR1 SGHDN, CDR2 FVKESK. CDR3 residues: CASSQDYNQPQHF. The CDR3 coding sequence is TGTGCCAGCAGCCAAGACTACAATCAGCCCCAGCATTTT.

This clonotype was seen many times. The CDR3 region has the DNA TGCGCCAGCAGGTGGTTACCCTGGACGTTTGGCTACACCTTC. Its protein product is CASRWLPWTFGYTF. This chain uses TRBV5-1 with TRBJ1-2, with unresolved D. V was clipped by 5 bases and J by 7 bases, with 18 bases between them. The V gene's germline CDR1 is SGHRS and CDR2 YFSETQ. The CDR3 covers 14 residues.

This CDR3 reads CASSPLGIGQGWVFPKNIQYF. The CDR3 bases are TGTGCCAGCAGCCCCCTCGGGATAGGACAGGGATGGGTTTTTCCCAAAAACATTCAGTACTTC. J is TRBJ2-4 and V is TRBV7-9; 8 bases align to TRBD1. The CDR3 contains 21 residues. CDR1 is SEHNR, CDR2 FQNEAQ, per germline (reference sequence). The V gene end was trimmed by 5 bases and the J gene end by 2 bases; junction bases not matched to a gene: 23.

There are many counts of this clonotype. The rearrangement uses TRBV11-2 and TRBJ2-1; D gene unclear. The CDR3 covers 12 residues. V was pared by 6 bases and J by 8 bases, with 11 bases between. Germline CDR1 SGHAT, CDR2 FQNNGV. DNA of the CDR3: TGTGCCAGCAGAGACGACCATGATGAGCAGTTCTTC. This encodes CASRDDHDEQFF.

V gene TRBV18 combines with J gene TRBJ2-4; D is uncertain. CDR3 length: 14 residues. The germline V and J ends were trimmed by 4 bases and 11 bases, with 18 bases remaining between them. Per germline, CDR1 KGHSH and CDR2 LQKENI. CDR3 protein: CASSRSGDHPVQYF. The DNA for the CDR3 is TGTGCCAGCTCACGGTCGGGCGACCACCCAGTTCAGTACTTC.

This clonotype appeared many times. Here the CDR3 DNA reads TGCAGCGTTGAGTTCAGGGCCGGAGCCGGGGAGCTGTTTTTT. Amino acids: CSVEFRAGAGELFF. V usage is TRBV29-1 and J usage is TRBJ2-2; perhaps TRBD1 as D (5 bases). Germline loops: CDR1 SQVTM, CDR2 ANQGSEA. The CDR3 is made up of 14 amino acids. V lost 3 bases and J 6 bases, leaving 14 bases between the germline ends.

This clonotype was counted ten times or more. The V gene is TRBV4-2, the J gene TRBJ2-1; 10 bases align to TRBD2. This CDR3 contains 18 residues. The germline CDR1 and CDR2 sequences are LGHNA and YNFKEQ. V shed 0 bases and J 4 bases; nucleotides not matched to a gene: 9. CDR3: CASSQEEAGGPLYNEQFF. The CDR3 nucleotides read TGTGCCAGCAGCCAAGAGGAAGCGGGAGGGCCCCTTTACAATGAGCAGTTCTTC.

A remark on this clonotype: Given a far larger clone just one base away, this is likely a sequencing read error. V and J are TRBV12-3 or TRBV12-4 and TRBJ2-7; 12 bases fit TRBD2. The CDR3 consists of 21 residues. The J segment lost 3 bases and the V segment lost 6 bases, leaving 24 bases of the junction unmatched. CDR3 nucleotides: TGTGCCAGCAGACCCGGGACACCGACTAGCGGGAGAGGCCAATCGGGCTACGAGCAGTACTTC. As protein: CASRPGTPTSGRGQSGYEQYF.

This chain links TRBV7-9 with TRBJ1-2; the match to TRBD1 covers 8 bases. V dropped 8 bases and J dropped 4; count of bases not matched to a gene: 18. The CDR3 consists of 17 residues. Germline V gives CDR1 SEHNR, CDR2 FQNEAQ (reference sequence). The CDR3 coding sequence is TGTGCCAGCTCACCATTTGTCCGGGACAGGTCGACCTATGGCTACACCTTC. Its translation: CASSPFVRDRSTYGYTF. The full variable domain, its missing parts supplied by reference TRBV7-9 and TRBJ1-2, is DTGVSQNPRHKITKRGQNVTFRCDPISEHNRLYWYRQTLGQGPEFLTYFQNEAQLEKSRLLSDRFSAERPKGSFSTLEIQRTEQGDSAMYLCASSPFVRDRSTYGYTFGSGTRLTVV.

V and J are TRBV28 and TRBJ2-6, with D unclear. Germline V gene data show CDR1 as MDHEN and CDR2 as SYDVKM. Trimming shortened V by 8 bases and J by 2 bases, and 16 bases separated the two germline ends. This CDR3 region has 16 residues. The CDR3 here is CASSPTGTPGANVLTF. As DNA, the CDR3 is TGTGCCAGCTCCCCTACTGGAACCCCTGGGGCCAACGTCCTGACTTTC.

There are many counts of this clonotype. J is TRBJ2-5 and V is TRBV7-9, with unresolved D. With 3 bases removed from V and 1 base from J, the gap between germline ends came to 9 bases. Germline lookup yields CDR1 SEHNR and CDR2 FQNEAQ (reference sequence). CDR3 length: 14 residues. The CDR3: CASSFGRSQETQYF. The CDR3 nucleotides read TGTGCCAGCAGCTTCGGACGGAGCCAAGAGACCCAGTACTTC.

The chain is built from TRBV4-1 and TRBJ2-5; the D gene could be TRBD1 or TRBD2 (5 bases each). The germline gives CDR1 MGHRA, CDR2 YSYEKL. The CDR3 runs 15 residues. V shed 3 bases and J shed 0 bases, with 11 bases lying between them. CDR3 DNA sequence: TGCGCCAGCAGCCAGTTCAGAGGGGACCAAGAGACCCAGTACTTC. Translated: CASSQFRGDQETQYF.

The chain employs TRBV5-1 and TRBJ2-7; D perhaps matches TRBD1 (6 bases). V lost 0 bases and J lost 7, with 11 bases in between. Per germline, CDR1 SGHRS and CDR2 YFSETQ. This CDR3 is 13 amino acids long. The CDR3 region has the DNA TGCGCCAGCAGCTTGGACACAGGGATTGAGCAGTACTTC. Its protein product is CASSLDTGIEQYF.

The V and J genes are TRBV19 and TRBJ2-7, with 7 bases identical to TRBD1. The CDR3 totals 14 residues. With V trimmed by 5 bases and J by 3 bases, 7 bases remained unmatched. Germline CDR1 reads LNHDA; CDR2 reads SQIVND (reference sequence). CDR3 in amino acids: CASSVYRDSYEQYF. Written as DNA, the CDR3 is TGTGCCAGTAGTGTCTATCGGGACAGCTACGAGCAGTACTTC.

This clonotype was counted many times. The V call is TRBV28, the J call TRBJ2-3; 9 bases match TRBD2. The CDR3 has 18 residues. J gave up 2 bases and V 6 bases, and 15 bases lay outside the gene matches. Germline-derived CDR1 and CDR2 are MDHEN and SYDVKM. The DNA of the CDR3 is TGTGCCAGCAGGACGTCTAGCGGGATCACGACGCCCACAGATACGCAGTATTTT. It encodes CASRTSSGITTPTDTQYF.